This is a list of T cell receptor beta chains from one sample in a study of a mutant IDH1 vaccine in newly diagnosed glioma. The protocol was immunoSEQ multiplex PCR, while the TCRdb copy is restricted to in-frame clones and leaves out a portion. Of roughly 46,000 clones listed, 80% to 90% are singletons. Sequences were derived from PBMCs, sampled from a glioma patient treated with radiotherapy, temozolomide or both. These receptors were collected from a middle-aged man with glioma. The CDR3 runs from the conserved cysteine through the conserved F or W. D genes are given only for firm matches. Where a row states a size, it is once, few, many or the class of an expanded clone; other rows omit it.

TRBV27,TRBJ2-1,.,.,TGTGCCAGCAGGAGGGACCCTTACTCCTACAATGAGCAGTTCTTC,CASRRDPYSYNEQFF
TRBV5-1,TRBJ2-7,.,.,TGCGCCAGCAGCTTTGGACAGAGCCACGAGCAGTACTTC,CASSFGQSHEQYF
TRBV7-2,TRBJ2-2,.,.,TGTGCCAGCAGCCCCGCCGGGGAGCTGTTTTTT,CASSPAGELFF
TRBV4-3,TRBJ2-1,TRBD2,.,TGCGCCAGCAGGGGCGGGAGCTACAATGAGCAGTTCTTC,CASRGGSYNEQFF
TRBV27,TRBJ1-3,.,.,TGTGCCAGCAGTCTTGGGGGGTGGCGAAACACCATATATTTT,CASSLGGWRNTIYF
TRBV21-1,TRBJ2-3,.,.,TGTGCCAGCAATTCTCCAGCTTCAAGCACAGATACGCAGTATTTT,CASNSPASSTDTQYF
TRBV28,TRBJ1-1,.,.,TGTGCCAGCACCCCTCGGGGGAGGGGATACACTGAAGCTTTCTTT,CASTPRGRGYTEAFF
TRBV7-6,TRBJ1-3,.,few,TGTGCCAGCAGCCTGACACGGCGGGACACCATATATTTT,CASSLTRRDTIYF
TRBV4-1,TRBJ2-2,TRBD2,few,TGCGCCAGCAGCCAGCCGGGACTAGCGGGAGGGTCCTCGGACGGGGAGCTGTTTTTT,CASSQPGLAGGSSDGELFF
TRBV18,TRBJ1-4,.,once,TGTGCCAGCTCAACCAGCCCTGGCCGGAATGAAAAACTGTTTTTT,CASSTSPGRNEKLFF
TRBV20-1,TRBJ1-1,.,.,TGCAGTGCTAGACTTTCGGCCAGAGCTTTCTTT,CSARLSARAFF
TRBV7-9,TRBJ2-7,TRBD2,.,TGTGCCAGCAGCTCGAGACTAGCGCAAACCTACGAGCAGTACTTC,CASSSRLAQTYEQYF
TRBV5-5,TRBJ2-1,TRBD2,.,TGTGCCAGCAGCCCTGGACTAGCGATCACCTACAATGAGCAGTTCTTC,CASSPGLAITYNEQFF
TRBV10-3,TRBJ1-1,.,.,TGTGCCATCAGTTTGGACGGGAACACTGAAGCTTTCTTT,CAISLDGNTEAFF
TRBV7-2,TRBJ1-2,TRBD1,.,TGTGCCAGCAGCACGGACAGGGGGCGACTTTACACCTTC,CASSTDRGRLYTF
TRBV6-1,TRBJ1-2,.,.,TGTGCCAGCACCAAACGGGGAAGCATCTACGGCTACACCTTC,CASTKRGSIYGYTF
TRBV5-6,TRBJ2-1,.,.,TGTGCCAGCAGCGTGGACCCCGCGCGTCAGTTCTTC,CASSVDPARQFF
TRBV28,TRBJ1-2,.,.,TGTGCCAGCAGTTTAAGGGAGGAAACCAACTATGGCTACACCTTC,CASSLREETNYGYTF
TRBV15,TRBJ2-2,.,.,TGTGCCACCAGCAGAGCCGGAACCGGGGAGCTGTTTTTT,CATSRAGTGELFF
TRBV5-1,TRBJ2-3,.,.,TGCGCCAGCAGCGCAGGGACACCCGATAGCACAGATACGCAGTATTTT,CASSAGTPDSTDTQYF
TRBV7-2,TRBJ2-7,TRBD1,.,TGTGCCAGTAGGGTTGAGGGGGCGTACGAGCAGTACTTC,CASRVEGAYEQYF
TRBV7-8,TRBJ2-7,.,once,TGTGCCAGCAGCGACGCCCCGTTCTACGAGCAGTACTTC,CASSDAPFYEQYF
TRBV27,TRBJ2-2,TRBD2,.,TGTGCCAGCAACCCGACCCTCGGGACTAGCGGGGCCGGGGAGCTGTTTTTT,CASNPTLGTSGAGELFF
TRBV25-1,TRBJ2-3,TRBD1,.,TGTGCCAGCAGTGGTCGCCGACAGGGGTGGGTGGATACGCAGTATTTT,CASSGRRQGWVDTQYF
TRBV7-7,TRBJ2-5,.,.,TGTGCTAGCAGCTCTCAAGGCCAAGAGACCCAGTACTTC,CASSSQGQETQYF
TRBV4-2,TRBJ1-1,.,.,TGTGCCAGCACCTGGGGGAACACTGAAGCTTTCTTT,CASTWGNTEAFF
TRBV7-2,TRBJ1-5,.,few,TGTGCCAGCAGCTTAGGCCTGGGGCCCCAGCATTTT,CASSLGLGPQHF
TRBV19,TRBJ1-5,TRBD1,.,TGTGCCACCCGGGACAGAATCAATCAGCCCCAGCATTTT,CATRDRINQPQHF
TRBV13,TRBJ2-1,TRBD2,.,TGTGCCAGCAGCACGGGACTAGCGGGAGTTAATGAGCAGTTCTTC,CASSTGLAGVNEQFF
TRBV7-2,TRBJ1-2,.,.,TGTGCCAGCAGCTTAGATGGGCAAGCCGGCTACACCTTC,CASSLDGQAGYTF
TRBV6-1,TRBJ2-7,.,once,TGTGCCAGCAACCAGGCGGTCCGTGCCTACGAGCAGTACTTC,CASNQAVRAYEQYF
TRBV5-8,TRBJ2-1,.,.,TGTGCCAGCAGCCCGTGGGGGAATAACAATGAGCAGTTCTTC,CASSPWGNNNEQFF
TRBV7-2,TRBJ1-1,.,.,TGTGCCAGCAGCACATACACGGTCACTGAAGCTTTCTTT,CASSTYTVTEAFF
TRBV19,TRBJ2-1,TRBD2,.,TGTGCCAGTAGTACAGCGGGAGAGGCCTACAATGAGCAGTTCTTC,CASSTAGEAYNEQFF
TRBV4-3,TRBJ2-7,.,.,TGCGCCAGCAGCCAAGCCATGGTTGACGAGCAGTACTTC,CASSQAMVDEQYF
TRBV5-1,TRBJ2-7,TRBD2,once,TGCGCCAGCAGCCCCCGAGCGGGAGCCAGATACGAGCAGTACTTC,CASSPRAGARYEQYF
TRBV7-8,TRBJ2-3,TRBD2,.,TGTGCCAGCAGCTTTTTAGCGGGAGCAGAAGATACGCAGTATTTT,CASSFLAGAEDTQYF
TRBV29-1,TRBJ1-2,.,.,TGCAGCGTTGAATCGGGACCCTATGGCTACACCTTC,CSVESGPYGYTF
TRBV2,TRBJ1-5,.,few,TGTGCCAGCAGGGCCGCCCGGGGGGGAAATCAGCCCCAGCATTTT,CASRAARGGNQPQHF
TRBV28,TRBJ1-4,.,.,TGTGCCAGCACCCTCACGGGAGTAAATGAAAAACTGTTTTTT,CASTLTGVNEKLFF
TRBV27,TRBJ1-2,.,.,TGTGCCAGCAGTATCAGCCAGGGTTTGGGTGGCTACACCTTC,CASSISQGLGGYTF
TRBV20-1,TRBJ1-1,.,once,TGCAGGCAGGGATCACCTGAAGCTTTCTTT,CRQGSPEAFF
TRBV28,TRBJ2-7,TRBD1,.,TGTGCCAGCAGTTTAATACAGGGGCGCACCTACGAGCAGTACTTC,CASSLIQGRTYEQYF
TRBV6-5,TRBJ2-7,TRBD1,.,TGTGCCAGCAGCCAAACAGGGGACACCTACGAGCAGTACTTC,CASSQTGDTYEQYF
TRBV19,TRBJ1-2,.,.,TGTGCCAGTACCCGGGACCGCCTGGACTATGGCTACACCTTC,CASTRDRLDYGYTF
TRBV9,TRBJ2-1,TRBD2,once,TGTGCCAGCAGCGTAGACGGGGGGGCATCGGTATACAATGAGCAGTTCTTC,CASSVDGGASVYNEQFF
TRBV6-6,TRBJ2-1,.,.,TGTGCCAGCAGCCTGAGGGGGGGCCGGAGAGAGCAGTTCTTC,CASSLRGGRREQFF
TRBV7-2,TRBJ2-7,TRBD2,.,TGTGCCAGCAGCCAGGCGGGGGGGGCGGCCTACGAGCAGTACTTC,CASSQAGGAAYEQYF